This entry concerns a single T cell receptor (beta chain). Its target is not known. PCR primers comprised 60 Vbeta and 13 Jbeta primers. Produced via immunoSEQ multiplex PCR; TCRdb's table is partial and in-frame only. Here the sample spans approximately 100,000 clones, approximately 81% being singletons. These data come from a study of cytomegalovirus exposure and HLA in healthy donors. The CDR3 contains 15 residues. The germline V gene has CDR1 MNHNY and CDR2 SVGAGI (reference sequence). V lost 7 bases and J lost 2; bases outside the gene matches: 4. Regarding the study as a whole: In an earlier analysis, most TCR beta V segments were productive about 87% or about 30% of the time. An assumption of roughly uniform sequencing depth across donors underlay the presence/absence analyses. Later analysis associated a missense DCLRE1C variant with TCR beta V- and J-gene trimming.

This chain links TRBV6-6 with TRBJ2-1, with TRBD2 identical over 11 bases. The sequence was collected from a woman in her thirties or forties in good health and CMV-seropositive. Sequences were obtained from PBMCs. The CDR3, as DNA: TGTGCCAGCAAGGATAGCGGGAGGGCCTACAATGAGCAGTTCTTC. Translation: CASKDSGRAYNEQFF.